Below, 10 T cell receptor beta chains from the same sample are listed, as sequenced in a study of post-analysis software for immune sequencing data. The study's findings and limits: There were several TRBV segments more frequent in patients than controls, and TRBV5-6, TRBV5-1 and TRBV20-1 were among them.

Every TCR beta cDNA library bore unique molecular identifiers. TCRdb reanalysed the PCR reads using MiXCR and keeps one entry per CDR3 protein. Of 180,000 or so distinct CDR3 sequences listed, 29% were seen once; the top ten hold nearly 3.5%. No antigen has been assigned to these receptors. The source material was blood. All receptors come from a girl aged 2-17 years with multiple sclerosis.

This clonotype was found a few times. The rearrangement links TRBV5-1 to TRBJ2-3; no clear D gene. V was cut by 3 bases and J by 2 bases, with 10 bases left in between. The V gene's germline CDR1 is SGHRS and CDR2 YFSETQ. There are 14 residues in the CDR3. DNA for the CDR3: TGCGCCAGCAGCTCGAACTCTGCCACAGATACGCAGTATTTT. This codes for CASSSNSATDTQYF.

This clonotype has more than one count but fewer than ten. V gene TRBV7-9 combines with J gene TRBJ2-5; no reliable D call. V gave up 0 bases and J gave up 5 bases, with 10 bases separating them. The CDR3 consists of 14 residues. Germline V gene sequence: CDR1 SEHNR, CDR2 FQNEAQ (reference sequence). The CDR3 sequence: CASSLAYPYETQYF. In DNA form, the CDR3 reads TGTGCCAGCAGCTTAGCGTATCCCTACGAGACCCAGTACTTC. Supplemented by reference TRBV7-9 and TRBJ2-5, the full variable domain reads DTGVSQNPRHKITKRGQNVTFRCDPISEHNRLYWYRQTLGQGPEFLTYFQNEAQLEKSRLLSDRFSAERPKGSFSTLEIQRTEQGDSAMYLCASSLAYPYETQYFGPGTRLLVL.

This clonotype occurred many times. This chain joins TRBV14 and TRBJ2-1, with 9 positions matching TRBD2. The V segment lost 1 base and the J segment 9 bases; nucleotides outside the gene matches: 4. CDR3 length: 14 residues. CDR1 is SGHDN and CDR2 is FVKESK in the germline V gene. The CDR3 coding sequence is TGTGCCAGCAGCCAAGTGAGTAGCGGGGGTGAGCAGTTCTTC. Protein: CASSQVSSGGEQFF.

This clonotype was picked up many times. The J gene is TRBJ2-7, the V gene TRBV20-1; D is unclear. V was cut by 5 bases and J by 1 base, with 12 bases left in between. CDR3 size: 13 residues. Germline V CDR1 and CDR2: DFQATT, SNEGSKA (reference sequence). CDR3 amino acids: CSASPGRSYEQYF. In nucleotides, the CDR3 is TGCAGTGCTTCCCCCGGGCGGTCCTACGAGCAGTACTTC.

Notes on this clonotype: Since a much larger clone is just one base distant, this may be a read error. This sequence joins TRBV7-9 and TRBJ1-5; TRBD1 matches at 7 bases. The CDR3 totals 17 residues. CDR1 is SEHNR and CDR2 is FQNEAQ in the germline V gene (reference sequence). CDR3 sequence reads: CASSLPDRAKGNRPQHF. The DNA of the CDR3 is TGTGCCAGCAGCTTACCCGACAGGGCTAAAGGCAATCGGCCCCAGCATTTT.

A few counts support this clonotype. This rearrangement joins TRBV6-5 to TRBJ2-2; weak D call: TRBD1 (6 bases). V shed 4 bases and J shed 1 base, with 10 bases lying between them. Germline-derived CDR1 and CDR2 are MNHEY and SVGAGI. There are 15 residues in the CDR3. Here the CDR3 DNA reads TGTGCCAGCAGTTTAGCACAGGGGAACACCGGGGAGCTGTTTTTT. This encodes CASSLAQGNTGELFF.

The rearrangement links TRBV5-1 to TRBJ2-1, with D unclear. Per the germline V gene, CDR1 is SGHRS and CDR2 is YFSETQ. The CDR3 totals 15 residues. Trimming removed 6 bases from V and 0 bases from J, with 13 bases in between. CDR3 DNA: TGCGCCAGCATTGACGACCCCAGCTCCTACAATGAGCAGTTCTTC. Its translation is CASIDDPSSYNEQFF.

Regarding this clonotype: With a much larger clone just one base away, this may be a read error. The chain has TRBV5-1 and TRBJ2-7, with D perhaps TRBD2 (5 bases). V shed 5 bases and J shed 7 bases, with 25 bases lying between them. This CDR3 region has 16 residues. The germline V gene encodes CDR1 SGHRS and CDR2 YFSETQ. CDR3 region: CASSRRPAEPYNEQYF. CDR3 nucleotides: TGCGCCAGCAGTAGGCGGCCAGCGGAGCCCTACAATGAGCAGTACTTC. Looking up the rest from reference TRBV5-1 and TRBJ2-7 gives the full variable domain: KAGVTQTPRYLIKTRGQQVTLSCSPISGHRSVSWYQQTPGQGLQFLFEYFSETQRNKGNFPGRFSGRQFSNSRSEMNVSTLELGDSALYLCASSRRPAEPYNEQYFGPGTRLTVT.

The rearrangement uses TRBV30 and TRBJ1-5; D is undetermined. Germline lookup yields CDR1 GTSNPN and CDR2 SVGIG (reference sequence). V dropped 5 bases and J dropped 9 bases, with 11 bases sitting between them. This CDR3 is 11 amino acids long. The CDR3 region has the DNA TGTGCCTGGGGCGTCACGAGGCCCCAGCATTTT. It yields the protein CAWGVTRPQHF.

This clonotype was observed at least ten times. The CDR3 sequence: CSARQREGLSYNEQFF. Here the CDR3 DNA reads TGCAGTGCTAGACAGCGGGAGGGCCTCTCCTACAATGAGCAGTTCTTC. J is TRBJ2-1 and V is TRBV20-1, with 10 positions matching TRBD2. V dropped 2 bases and J dropped 0; count of bases not matched to a gene: 4. Germline V lookup: CDR1 DFQATT, CDR2 SNEGSKA (reference sequence). The CDR3 is 16 residues long.